Described below is a single T cell receptor (beta chain) sequence and its context. What it recognizes is unknown. The size of this beta chain means little, since it is a stray read in a library made for alpha chains. Every molecule of TCR cDNA had its own unique molecular identifier. TCRdb reprocessed the 5' RACE reads with MiXCR, giving one entry per CDR3 protein. The sample records around 4,000 distinct CDR3 sequences, 30% to 35% being singletons. This entry belongs to a study of spatial heterogeneity in lung cancer. General observations from the study: The appearance of ubiquitous expanded tumor TCRs in blood was greater at resection than follow-up.

CDR1 SEHNR and CDR2 FQNEAQ come from the germline V gene (reference sequence). The CDR3 consists of 13 residues. V gave up 3 bases and J gave up 3 bases, with 9 bases separating them. Time point in this sample: sample taken at primary tumor resection. Frozen PBMC, nontumor lung or tumor provided whole RNA, which was sequenced unsorted. The donors comprised 70 to 85 untreated early-stage non-small cell lung cancer patients. The chain is built from TRBV7-9 and TRBJ2-7, with D uncertain. This sequence originates from a male donor with early-stage non-small cell lung cancer. The sequenced sample was PBMCs, obtained at surgery. CDR3 coding DNA: TGTGCCAGCAGCTTCGACGCCGGCTACGAGCAGTACTTC. This gives the protein CASSFDAGYEQYF.